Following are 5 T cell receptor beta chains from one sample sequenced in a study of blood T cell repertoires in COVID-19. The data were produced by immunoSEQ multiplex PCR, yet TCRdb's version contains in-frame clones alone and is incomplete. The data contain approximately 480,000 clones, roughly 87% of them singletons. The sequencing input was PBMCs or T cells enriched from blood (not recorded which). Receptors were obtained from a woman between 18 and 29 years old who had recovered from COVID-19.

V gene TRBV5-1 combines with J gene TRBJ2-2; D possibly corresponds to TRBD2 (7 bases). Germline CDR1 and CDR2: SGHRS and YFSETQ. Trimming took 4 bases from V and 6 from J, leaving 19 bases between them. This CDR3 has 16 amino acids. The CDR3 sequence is CASSAGGALLPGELFF. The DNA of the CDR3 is TGCGCCAGCAGCGCTGGGGGGGCTCTTCTCCCCGGGGAGCTGTTTTTT. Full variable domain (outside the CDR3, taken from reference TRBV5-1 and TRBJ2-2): KAGVTQTPRYLIKTRGQQVTLSCSPISGHRSVSWYQQTPGQGLQFLFEYFSETQRNKGNFPGRFSGRQFSNSRSEMNVSTLELGDSALYLCASSAGGALLPGELFFGEGSRLTVL.

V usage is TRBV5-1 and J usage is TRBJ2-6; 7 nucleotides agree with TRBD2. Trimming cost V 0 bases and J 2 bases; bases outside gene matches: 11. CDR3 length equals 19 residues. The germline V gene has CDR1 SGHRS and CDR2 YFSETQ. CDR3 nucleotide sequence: TGCGCCAGCAGCTTGGTACGAGGGGCAAGCGGGACTGGGGCCAACGTCCTGACTTTC. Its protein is CASSLVRGASGTGANVLTF.

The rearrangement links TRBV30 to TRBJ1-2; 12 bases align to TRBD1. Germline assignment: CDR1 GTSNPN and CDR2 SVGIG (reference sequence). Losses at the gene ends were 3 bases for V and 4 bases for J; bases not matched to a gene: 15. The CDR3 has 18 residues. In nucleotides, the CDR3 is TGTGCCTGGAGACAATTCATTCCGGGACAGGGGGCGGGCTATGGCTACACCTTC. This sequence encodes CAWRQFIPGQGAGYGYTF. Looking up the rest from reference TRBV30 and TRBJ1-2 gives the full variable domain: SQTIHQWPATLVQPVGSPLSLECTVEGTSNPNLYWYRQAAGRGLQLLFYSVGIGQISSEVPQNLSASRPQDRQFILSSKKLLLSDSGFYLCAWRQFIPGQGAGYGYTFGSGTRLTVV.

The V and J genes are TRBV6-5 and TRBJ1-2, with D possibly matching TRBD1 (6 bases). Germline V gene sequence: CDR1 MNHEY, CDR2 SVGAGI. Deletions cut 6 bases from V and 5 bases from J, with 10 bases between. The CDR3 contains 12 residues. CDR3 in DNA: TGTGCCAGCAGCCTCAGGGGATATGGCTACACCTTC. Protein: CASSLRGYGYTF.

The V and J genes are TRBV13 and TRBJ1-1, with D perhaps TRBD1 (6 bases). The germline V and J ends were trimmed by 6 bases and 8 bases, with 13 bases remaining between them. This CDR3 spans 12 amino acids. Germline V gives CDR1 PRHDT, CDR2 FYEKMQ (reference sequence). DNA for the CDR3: TGTGCCAGCAGTCGATATAGGGGGGAAGCTTTCTTT. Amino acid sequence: CASSRYRGEAFF.